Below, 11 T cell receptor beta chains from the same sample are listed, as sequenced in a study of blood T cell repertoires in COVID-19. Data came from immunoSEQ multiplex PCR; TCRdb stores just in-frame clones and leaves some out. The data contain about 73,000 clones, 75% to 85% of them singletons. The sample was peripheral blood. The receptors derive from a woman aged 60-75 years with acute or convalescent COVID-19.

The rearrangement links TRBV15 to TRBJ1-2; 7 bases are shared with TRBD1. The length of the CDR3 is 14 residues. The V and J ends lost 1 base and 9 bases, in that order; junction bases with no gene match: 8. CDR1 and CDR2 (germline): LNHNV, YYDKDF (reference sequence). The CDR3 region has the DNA TGTGCCACCAGCAGAGGCTCGACAGGGTGGCGCTACACCTTC. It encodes CATSRGSTGWRYTF.

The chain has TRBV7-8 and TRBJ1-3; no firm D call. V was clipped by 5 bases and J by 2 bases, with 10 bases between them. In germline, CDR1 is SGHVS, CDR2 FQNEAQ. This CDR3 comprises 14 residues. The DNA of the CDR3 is TGTGCCAGCAGCCTTACGGGTACTGGAAACACCATATATTTT. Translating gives CASSLTGTGNTIYF.

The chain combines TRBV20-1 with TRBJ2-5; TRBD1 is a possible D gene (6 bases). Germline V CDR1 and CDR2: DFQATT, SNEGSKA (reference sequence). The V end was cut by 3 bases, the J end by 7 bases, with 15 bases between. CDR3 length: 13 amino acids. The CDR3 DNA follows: TGCAGTGCTAGTGACGACAGGTCATGGACCCAGTACTTC. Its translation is CSASDDRSWTQYF.

For the CDR3, the DNA is TGTGCCAGCAGCTTAAACGCTAATCAAGAGACCCAGTACTTC. Translation: CASSLNANQETQYF. This rearrangement joins TRBV7-2 to TRBJ2-5; D is uncertain. The germline V and J ends were trimmed by 2 bases and 2 bases, with 9 bases remaining between them. Germline CDR1 SGHTA, CDR2 FQGNSA. The CDR3 is 14 amino acids. The full variable domain, completed using reference TRBV7-2 and TRBJ2-5, is GAGVSQSPSNKVTEKGKDVELRCDPISGHTALYWYRQSLGQGLEFLIYFQGNSAPDKSGLPSDRFSAERTGGSVSTLTIQRTQQEDSAVYLCASSLNANQETQYFGPGTRLLVL.

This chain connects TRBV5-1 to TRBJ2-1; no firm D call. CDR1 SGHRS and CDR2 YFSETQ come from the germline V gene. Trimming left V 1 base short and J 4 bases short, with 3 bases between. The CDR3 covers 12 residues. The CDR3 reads CASSLSYNEQFF. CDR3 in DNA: TGCGCCAGCAGCTTGTCTTACAATGAGCAGTTCTTC. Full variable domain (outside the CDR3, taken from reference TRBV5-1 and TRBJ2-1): KAGVTQTPRYLIKTRGQQVTLSCSPISGHRSVSWYQQTPGQGLQFLFEYFSETQRNKGNFPGRFSGRQFSNSRSEMNVSTLELGDSALYLCASSLSYNEQFFGPGTRLTVL.

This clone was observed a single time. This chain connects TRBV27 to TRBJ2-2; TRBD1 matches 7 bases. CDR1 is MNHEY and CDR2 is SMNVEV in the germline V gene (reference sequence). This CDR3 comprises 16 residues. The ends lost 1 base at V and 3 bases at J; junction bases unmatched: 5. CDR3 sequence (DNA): TGTGCCAGCAGTTTATGGGACAGAAGTGACACCGGGGAGCTGTTTTTT. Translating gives CASSLWDRSDTGELFF.

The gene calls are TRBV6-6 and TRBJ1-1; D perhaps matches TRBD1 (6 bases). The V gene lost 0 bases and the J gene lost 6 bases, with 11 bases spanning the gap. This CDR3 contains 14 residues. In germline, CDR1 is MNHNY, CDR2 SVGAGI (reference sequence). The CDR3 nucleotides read TGTGCCAGCAGTTACTCCTCAGGGGCGGCTGAAGCTTTCTTT. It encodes CASSYSSGAAEAFF.

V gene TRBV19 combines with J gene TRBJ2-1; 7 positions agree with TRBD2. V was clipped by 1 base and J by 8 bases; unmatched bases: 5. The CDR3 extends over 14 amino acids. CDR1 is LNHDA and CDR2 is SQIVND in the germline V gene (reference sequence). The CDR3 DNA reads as TGTGCCAGTAGTATAGGTCTAGGGAGGGATGAGCAGTTCTTC. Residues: CASSIGLGRDEQFF.

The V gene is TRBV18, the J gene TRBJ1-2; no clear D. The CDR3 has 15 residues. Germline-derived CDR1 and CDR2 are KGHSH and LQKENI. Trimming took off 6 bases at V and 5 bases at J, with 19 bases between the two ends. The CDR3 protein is CASSQDSDGVYGYTF. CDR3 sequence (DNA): TGTGCCAGCTCTCAGGACTCGGACGGGGTTTATGGCTACACCTTC.

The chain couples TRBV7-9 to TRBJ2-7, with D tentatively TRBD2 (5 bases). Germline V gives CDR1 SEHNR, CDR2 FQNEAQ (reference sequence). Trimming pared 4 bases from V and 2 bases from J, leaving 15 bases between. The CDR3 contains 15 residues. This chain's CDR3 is CASSSPSSGTYEQYF. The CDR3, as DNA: TGTGCCAGCAGCTCCCCCTCATCGGGAACCTACGAGCAGTACTTC. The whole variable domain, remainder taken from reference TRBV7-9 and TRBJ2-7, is DTGVSQNPRHKITKRGQNVTFRCDPISEHNRLYWYRQTLGQGPEFLTYFQNEAQLEKSRLLSDRFSAERPKGSFSTLEIQRTEQGDSAMYLCASSSPSSGTYEQYFGPGTRLTVT.

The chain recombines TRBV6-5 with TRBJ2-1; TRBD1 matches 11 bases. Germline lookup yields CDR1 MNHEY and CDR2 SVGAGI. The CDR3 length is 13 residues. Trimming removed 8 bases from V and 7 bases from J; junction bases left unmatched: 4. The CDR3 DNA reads TGTGCCAGCCGGGACAGGGGGAGAAATGAGCAGTTCTTC. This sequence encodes CASRDRGRNEQFF.